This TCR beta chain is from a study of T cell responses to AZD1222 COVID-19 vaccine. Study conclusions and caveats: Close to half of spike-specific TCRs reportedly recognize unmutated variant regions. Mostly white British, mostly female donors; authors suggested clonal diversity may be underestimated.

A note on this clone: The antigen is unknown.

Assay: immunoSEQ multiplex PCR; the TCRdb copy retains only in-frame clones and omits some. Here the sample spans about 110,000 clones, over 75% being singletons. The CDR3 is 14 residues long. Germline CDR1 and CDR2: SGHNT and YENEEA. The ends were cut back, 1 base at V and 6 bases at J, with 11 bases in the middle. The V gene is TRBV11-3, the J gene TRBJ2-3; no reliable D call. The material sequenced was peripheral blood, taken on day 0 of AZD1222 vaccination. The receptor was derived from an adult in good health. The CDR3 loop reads CASSLGWVGDTQYF. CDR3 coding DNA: TGTGCCAGCAGCTTAGGCTGGGTAGGCGATACGCAGTATTTT.